This TCR beta chain was obtained from a study of T cell repertoires in cytomegalovirus infection. Study-level information: Evidence of both CMV infection and a matching HLA type came from public TCR beta signatures. Findings of the study overall: Frequencies of public TCR beta families were cumulated, and this identified carriers of CMV plus the relevant HLA. The ex vivo response was dominated by HLA-C-restricted CMV-specific TCR beta clonotypes.

MiXCR, run by TCRdb on the reads, gives a single entry per CDR3 protein. Here the sample spans about 130,000 distinct CDR3 sequences, about 24% being singletons. Only a few counts were recorded for this clonotype. Antigen specificity is unknown. CDR3 length: 16 amino acids. The J segment lost 3 bases and the V segment lost 1 base, leaving 6 bases of the junction unmatched. Germline CDR1 and CDR2: SGHVS and FNYEAQ. Sequencing used PBMCs, sequenced either directly or after in vitro stimulation (not recorded which). V and J are TRBV7-6 and TRBJ1-1; 9 nucleotides agree with TRBD1. The TCR originated in a human donor in good health (CMV status not recorded). Some clones in this sample may be carry-over from other donors' samples. CDR3 bases: TGTGCCAGCAGCTTAGGGACAGGGGAAAGCGACACTGAAGCTTTCTTT. Translation: CASSLGTGESDTEAFF. Using reference TRBV7-6 and TRBJ1-1 for the parts outside the CDR3, the full variable domain is GAGVSQSPRYKVTKRGQDVALRCDPISGHVSLYWYRQALGQGPEFLTYFNYEAQQDKSGLPNDRFSAERPEGSISTLTIQRTEQRDSAMYRCASSLGTGESDTEAFFGQGTRLTVV.